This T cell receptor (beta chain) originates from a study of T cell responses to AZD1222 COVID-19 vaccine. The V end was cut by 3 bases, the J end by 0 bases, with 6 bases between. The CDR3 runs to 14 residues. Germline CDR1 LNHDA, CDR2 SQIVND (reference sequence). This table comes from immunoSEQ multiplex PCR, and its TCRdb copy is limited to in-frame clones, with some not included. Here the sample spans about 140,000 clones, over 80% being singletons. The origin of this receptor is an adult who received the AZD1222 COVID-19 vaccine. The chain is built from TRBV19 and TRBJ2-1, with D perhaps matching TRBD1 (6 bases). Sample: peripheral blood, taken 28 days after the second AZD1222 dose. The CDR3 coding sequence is TGTGCCAGTAGTATGGGGGCCTCCTACAATGAGCAGTTCTTC. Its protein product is CASSMGASYNEQFF.